This passage covers 25 T cell receptor beta chains from one sample sequenced in a study of blood T cell repertoires in COVID-19. The data were produced by immunoSEQ multiplex PCR, yet TCRdb's version contains in-frame clones alone and is incomplete. The repertoire has 100,000 to 150,000 clones, roughly four fifths of them found once; the top ten carry about a sixth. Sequences were obtained from peripheral blood. The receptor source for this set is a man aged 25-45 years with COVID-19, enrolled during active disease.

The chain links TRBV9 to TRBJ2-7; 7 positions match TRBD1. In germline, CDR1 is SGDLS, CDR2 YYNGEE. V gave up 4 bases and J gave up 3 bases; unmatched junction bases: 7. There are 14 residues in the CDR3. The CDR3 protein is CASSLGQELYEQYF. CDR3 in DNA: TGTGCCAGCAGCCTCGGACAGGAGCTCTACGAGCAGTACTTC.

The V and J genes are TRBV2 and TRBJ1-1; weak D call: TRBD1 (5 bases). Germline CDR1 and CDR2: SNHLY and FYNNEI. V gave up 5 bases and J gave up 5 bases, with 18 bases separating them. The CDR3 is 15 amino acids. The CDR3 DNA sequence: TGTGCCAGCAGTAACCAGGGTGTGGGAAAGACTGAAGCTTTCTTT. It codes for CASSNQGVGKTEAFF.

The gene calls are TRBV7-2 and TRBJ1-3; D gene unclear. Germline CDR1 is SGHTA and CDR2 is FQGNSA. Trimming left V 4 bases short and J 0 bases short, with 10 bases between. This CDR3 comprises 15 residues. The CDR3 spells CASSSSGNSGNTIYF. DNA of the CDR3: TGTGCCAGCAGCTCTTCGGGGAACTCTGGAAACACCATATATTTT. Drawing the rest from reference TRBV7-2 and TRBJ1-3, the complete variable domain is GAGVSQSPSNKVTEKGKDVELRCDPISGHTALYWYRQSLGQGLEFLIYFQGNSAPDKSGLPSDRFSAERTGGSVSTLTIQRTQQEDSAVYLCASSSSGNSGNTIYFGEGSWLTVV.

This chain connects TRBV5-5 to TRBJ2-4; D perhaps matches TRBD1 (5 bases). The V end was cut by 1 base, the J end by 0 bases, with 8 bases between. CDR1 and CDR2 (germline): SGHKS, YYEKEE (reference sequence). This CDR3 comprises 15 residues. The DNA for the CDR3 is TGTGCCAGCAGCTTGACGGACATAGCCAAAAACATTCAGTACTTC. Its translation: CASSLTDIAKNIQYF.

This clone was seen a few times. This chain uses TRBV2 with TRBJ2-7; TRBD1 agrees at 8 bases. Unmatched junction bases numbered 6, after V lost 11 bases and J lost 3 bases. Germline CDR1 SNHLY, CDR2 FYNNEI. This CDR3 contains 12 residues. The CDR3 is CAAGQGVYEQYF. DNA for the CDR3: TGTGCCGCCGGACAGGGCGTCTACGAGCAGTACTTC.

This clone was recorded a few times. This chain uses TRBV28 with TRBJ2-1, with D maybe TRBD2 (6 bases). This CDR3 has 16 residues. Trimming shortened V by 0 bases and J by 0 bases, and 9 bases separated the two germline ends. In germline, CDR1 is MDHEN, CDR2 SYDVKM. CDR3 protein: CASSLWGGNSYNEQFF. In nucleotides, the CDR3 is TGTGCCAGCAGTTTATGGGGGGGTAACTCCTACAATGAGCAGTTCTTC.

The chain uses TRBV11-3 and TRBJ2-4; 9 bases match TRBD1. This CDR3 is built from 16 residues. With 5 bases clipped from V and 1 base from J, the junction kept 6 bases outside the gene matches. Germline V CDR1 and CDR2: SGHNT, YENEEA. This chain's CDR3 is CASSPLTGGAKNIQYF. As DNA, the CDR3 is TGTGCCAGCAGCCCACTGACAGGGGGGGCCAAAAACATTCAGTACTTC.

The chain has TRBV6-1 and TRBJ2-7, with a weak D call TRBD2 (6 bases). CDR1 is MNHNS and CDR2 is SASEGT in the germline V gene. Trimming pared 2 bases from V and 2 bases from J, leaving 22 bases between. The CDR3 has 18 amino acids. CDR3 in DNA: TGTGCCAGCAGTGAACATATGATGGGAGGACTAACTCCCTACGAGCAGTACTTC. Translated: CASSEHMMGGLTPYEQYF.

The CDR3 DNA reads as TGTGCCAGTAGTCCCAATGGACTAGCGGGAGGCGCATACGAGCAGTACTTC. Translating it yields CASSPNGLAGGAYEQYF. This rearrangement joins TRBV19 to TRBJ2-7; 14 bases map to TRBD2. There are 17 residues in the CDR3. Germline V gives CDR1 LNHDA, CDR2 SQIVND (reference sequence). The trim removed 5 bases at V and 4 bases at J, leaving 10 bases unmatched.

The chain links TRBV9 to TRBJ1-6; a possible D gene is TRBD1 (6 bases). V was clipped by 3 bases and J by 3 bases, with 10 bases between them. This CDR3 spans 15 amino acids. Germline V gene sequence: CDR1 SGDLS, CDR2 YYNGEE. Here the CDR3 DNA reads TGTGCCAGCAGCGAGGGGGAATACTATAATTCACCCCTCCACTTT. Protein sequence: CASSEGEYYNSPLHF.

This clone was seen only a few times. V usage is TRBV27 and J usage is TRBJ1-6; no firm D call. CDR1 and CDR2 (germline): MNHEY, SMNVEV (reference sequence). V shed 6 bases and J shed 4 bases, with 4 bases lying between them. This CDR3 spans 12 amino acids. CDR3 DNA sequence: TGTGCCAGCAGGCTATATAATTCACCCCTCCACTTT. As protein: CASRLYNSPLHF.

The chain has TRBV28 and TRBJ2-3, with TRBD2 identical over 16 bases. The CDR3 extends over 20 amino acids. CDR1 and CDR2 (germline): MDHEN, SYDVKM. V gave up 5 bases and J gave up 7 bases; unmatched junction bases: 18. The CDR3 loop is CASSASANLGLAGGDNTQYF. The CDR3 DNA is TGTGCCAGCAGTGCCTCCGCGAACTTGGGACTAGCGGGAGGGGATAATACGCAGTATTTT.

The DNA for the CDR3 is TGTGCCAGCAGTTACTCGCTCAGGGGACAGCCTTATGGCTACACCTTC. This codes for CASSYSLRGQPYGYTF. This chain links TRBV6-5 with TRBJ1-2; 7 nucleotides line up with TRBD1. J lost 5 bases, V lost 0 bases, and 9 bases had no gene match. Germline assignment: CDR1 MNHEY and CDR2 SVGAGI. The CDR3 runs to 16 residues.

This CDR3 reads CASSDSSRDIQETQYF. The CDR3 DNA reads TGTGCCAGCAGCGATAGCTCCAGGGACATCCAAGAGACCCAGTACTTC. V gene TRBV7-8 combines with J gene TRBJ2-5, with D perhaps TRBD1 (6 bases). The CDR3 length is 16 residues. Trimming stripped 5 bases from V and 1 base from J, with 17 bases between. Germline V gene sequence: CDR1 SGHVS, CDR2 FQNEAQ. The variable domain in full, with the rest retrieved from reference TRBV7-8 and TRBJ2-5, is GAGVSQSPRYKVAKRGQDVALRCDPISGHVSLFWYQQALGQGPEFLTYFQNEAQLDKSGLPSDRFFAERPEGSVSTLKIQRTQQEDSAVYLCASSDSSRDIQETQYFGPGTRLLVL.

This chain connects TRBV6-6 to TRBJ1-2, with D hard to call. V was cut by 6 bases and J by 4 bases, with 18 bases left in between. The CDR3 spans 15 residues. Per the germline V gene, CDR1 is MNHNY and CDR2 is SVGAGI (reference sequence). The CDR3 region has the DNA TGTGCCAGCAGCAACTTCGGGGAATCGGGCTATGGCTACACCTTC. Protein: CASSNFGESGYGYTF.

The chain couples TRBV7-9 to TRBJ2-7, with 9 nucleotides matching TRBD1. With 4 bases clipped from V and 10 bases from J, the junction kept 14 bases outside the gene matches. This CDR3 has 15 residues. Looked up from germline, CDR1 is SEHNR and CDR2 is FQNEAQ (reference sequence). CDR3 sequence reads: CASSYHRGQGIYQYF. For the CDR3, the DNA is TGTGCCAGCAGCTACCATCGGGGACAGGGCATCTACCAGTACTTC.

The CDR3 bases are TGTGCCAGCAGCTTAGGGGGCTTTAGCAATCAGCCCCAGCATTTT. Encoded protein: CASSLGGFSNQPQHF. This chain connects TRBV5-6 to TRBJ1-5, with 7 bases that match TRBD1. The CDR3 is made up of 15 amino acids. V was pared by 2 bases and J by 0 bases, with 2 bases of the junction left unmatched. CDR1 SGHDT and CDR2 YYEEEE come from the germline V gene.

Comments on this clone: Compared with germline, one end of the junction differs, possibly owing to a read error. The chain links TRBV7-2 to TRBJ2-3, with D possibly matching TRBD1 (5 bases). The germline CDR1 and CDR2 sequences are SGHTA and FQGNSA. This CDR3 comprises 13 residues. Here the CDR3 reads CARSLSRADTQYF. Here the CDR3 DNA reads TGTGCCCGCAGCTTATCCAGGGCAGATACGCAGTATTTT.

The chain couples TRBV9 to TRBJ1-4; 9 nucleotides align to TRBD1. Germline V gene sequence: CDR1 SGDLS, CDR2 YYNGEE. The CDR3 is 15 amino acids. V was pared by 0 bases and J by 14 bases, with 11 bases of the junction left unmatched. CDR3 coding DNA: TGTGCCAGCAGCGTAGAGGGGACAGGGTCCCGATCCCTGTTTTTT. This sequence encodes CASSVEGTGSRSLFF.

The J gene is TRBJ2-1, the V gene TRBV2; D gene uncertain. Germline CDR1 reads SNHLY; CDR2 reads FYNNEI. The CDR3 extends over 13 amino acids. V was clipped by 1 base and J by 3 bases, with 4 bases between them. For the CDR3, the DNA is TGTGCCAGCAGTGAAGGCGTCTACAATGAGCAGTTCTTC. It yields the protein CASSEGVYNEQFF.

This chain links TRBV11-2 with TRBJ1-6; D uncertain. The CDR3 loop spans 16 amino acids. Germline-derived CDR1 and CDR2 are SGHAT and FQNNGV. Between the trimmed V and J ends, which lost 5 bases and 3 bases, there was a span of 14 bases. The CDR3 DNA reads TGTGCCAGCAGCCCAAGCTTCCGGGTCTATAATTCACCCCTCCACTTT. Its protein is CASSPSFRVYNSPLHF.

The chain has TRBV5-6 and TRBJ1-1; D possibly corresponds to TRBD1 (5 bases). The germline V gene encodes CDR1 SGHDT and CDR2 YYEEEE. This CDR3 contains 16 residues. Trimming pared 0 bases from V and 1 base from J, leaving 13 bases between. This CDR3 reads CASSLGAGQTNTEAFF. The CDR3 DNA reads TGTGCCAGCAGCTTGGGCGCTGGACAAACGAACACTGAAGCTTTCTTT.

This chain joins TRBV5-1 and TRBJ2-1; 8 bases align to TRBD1. V lost 0 bases to trimming and J lost 5 bases; unmatched junction nucleotides: 4. This CDR3 has 15 amino acids. CDR1 SGHRS and CDR2 YFSETQ come from the germline V gene. CDR3 in DNA: TGCGCCAGCAGCTTGGGCAGGGGGCGTCACAATGAGCAGTTCTTC. Protein sequence: CASSLGRGRHNEQFF. The full variable domain, with the rest looked up from reference TRBV5-1 and TRBJ2-1, is KAGVTQTPRYLIKTRGQQVTLSCSPISGHRSVSWYQQTPGQGLQFLFEYFSETQRNKGNFPGRFSGRQFSNSRSEMNVSTLELGDSALYLCASSLGRGRHNEQFFGPGTRLTVL.

This chain connects TRBV28 to TRBJ2-7; 10 bases fit TRBD1. Trimming cost V 6 bases and J 4 bases; bases outside gene matches: 6. The V gene's germline CDR1 is MDHEN and CDR2 SYDVKM. The CDR3 totals 14 residues. The CDR3 spells CASSPRDRGYEQYF. The CDR3, as DNA: TGTGCCAGCAGCCCCAGGGACAGGGGATACGAGCAGTACTTC.

As DNA, the CDR3 is TGTGCCAGCTCACCACCATTCGGACCCGCCGGGGAAGAGACCCAGTACTTC. Encoded protein: CASSPPFGPAGEETQYF. The chain links TRBV18 to TRBJ2-5; D possibly corresponds to TRBD2 (5 bases). Trimming pared 0 bases from V and 3 bases from J, leaving 17 bases between. In germline, CDR1 is KGHSH, CDR2 LQKENI. The length of the CDR3 is 17 residues.